This T cell receptor beta chain was identified during a study of cytomegalovirus exposure and HLA in healthy donors. Turning to the study itself: Out of 150 million to 200 million T cells, an earlier analysis found some 120 million unique TCR beta sequences in total.

The CDR3 is made up of 16 amino acids. Germline-derived CDR1 and CDR2 are SGHVS and FNYEAQ. Trimming stripped 0 bases from V and 2 bases from J, with 11 bases between. Study-level findings and limits: Many donors shared some public TCRs, even though most TCR sequences were rare.

The PCR made use of 60 Vbeta and 13 Jbeta primers. The assay was immunoSEQ multiplex PCR, and TCRdb's table has in-frame clones only and misses some. The sample has hundreds of thousands of clones; approximately 80% are singletons. A remark on this clone: The antigen is unknown.

The specimen sequenced was PBMCs. The clonotype comes from a man aged 30 to 45 in good health and CMV-seronegative. The V gene is TRBV7-6, the J gene TRBJ2-1; possible D gene TRBD2, 5 bases. CDR3 protein: CASSLAGPSPYNEQFF. The CDR3 DNA reads as TGTGCCAGCAGCTTAGCAGGGCCTAGCCCCTACAATGAGCAGTTCTTC. The full variable domain, in which reference TRBV7-6 and TRBJ2-1 provide the parts outside the CDR3, is GAGVSQSPRYKVTKRGQDVALRCDPISGHVSLYWYRQALGQGPEFLTYFNYEAQQDKSGLPNDRFSAERPEGSISTLTIQRTEQRDSAMYRCASSLAGPSPYNEQFFGPGTRLTVL.